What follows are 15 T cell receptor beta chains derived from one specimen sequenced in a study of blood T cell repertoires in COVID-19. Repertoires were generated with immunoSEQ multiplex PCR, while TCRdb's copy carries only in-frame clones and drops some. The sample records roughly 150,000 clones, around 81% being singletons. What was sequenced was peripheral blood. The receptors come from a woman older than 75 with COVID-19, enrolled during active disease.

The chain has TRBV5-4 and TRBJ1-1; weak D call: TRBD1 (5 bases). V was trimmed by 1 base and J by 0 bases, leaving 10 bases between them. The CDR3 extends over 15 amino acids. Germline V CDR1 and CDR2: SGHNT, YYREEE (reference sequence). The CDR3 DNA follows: TGTGCCAGCAGCTTGAGTGGGACTGTGAACACTGAAGCTTTCTTT. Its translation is CASSLSGTVNTEAFF.

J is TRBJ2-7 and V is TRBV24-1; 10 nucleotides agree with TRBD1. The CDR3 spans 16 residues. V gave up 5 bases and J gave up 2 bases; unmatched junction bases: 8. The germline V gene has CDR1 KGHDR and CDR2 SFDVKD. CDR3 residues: CATSGLSGTGAYEQYF. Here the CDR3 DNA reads TGTGCCACCAGTGGGCTCTCGGGGACAGGGGCCTACGAGCAGTACTTC.

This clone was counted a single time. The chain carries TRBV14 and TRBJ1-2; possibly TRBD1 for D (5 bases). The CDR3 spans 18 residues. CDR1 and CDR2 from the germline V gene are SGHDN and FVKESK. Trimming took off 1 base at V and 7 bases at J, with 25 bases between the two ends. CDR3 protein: CASSQALTRTASRGGYTF. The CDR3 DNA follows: TGTGCCAGCAGCCAAGCCCTTACCCGGACGGCTTCTAGGGGTGGCTACACCTTC.

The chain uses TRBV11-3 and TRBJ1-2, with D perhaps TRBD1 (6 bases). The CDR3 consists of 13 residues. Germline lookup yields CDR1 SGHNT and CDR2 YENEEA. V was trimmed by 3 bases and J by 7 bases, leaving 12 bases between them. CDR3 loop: CASSFNRDTGYTF. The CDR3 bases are TGTGCCAGCAGCTTCAACCGGGACACTGGCTACACCTTC.

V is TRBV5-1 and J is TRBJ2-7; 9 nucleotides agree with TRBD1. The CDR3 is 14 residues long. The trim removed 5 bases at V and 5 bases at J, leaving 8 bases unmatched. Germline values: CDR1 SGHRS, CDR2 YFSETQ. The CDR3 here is CASSRGTGMDEQYF. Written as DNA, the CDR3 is TGCGCCAGCAGTCGTGGGACAGGGATGGACGAGCAGTACTTC.

CDR3 sequence (DNA): TGTGCCAGCGGCCTGGAGGTATCTAATTCACCCCTCCACTTT. This codes for CASGLEVSNSPLHF. J is TRBJ1-6 and V is TRBV2, with D hard to call. The germline CDR1 and CDR2 sequences are SNHLY and FYNNEI. There are 14 residues in the CDR3. V was trimmed by 8 bases and J by 6 bases, leaving 14 bases between them.

CDR3: CASGLPGQGNTEAFF. Here the CDR3 DNA reads TGTGCCAGCGGTCTGCCGGGACAGGGGAACACTGAAGCTTTCTTT. V usage is TRBV2 and J usage is TRBJ1-1, with TRBD1 matching over 9 bases. The CDR3 runs to 15 residues. CDR1 and CDR2 from the germline V gene are SNHLY and FYNNEI. Trimming cost V 8 bases and J 1 base; bases outside gene matches: 8.

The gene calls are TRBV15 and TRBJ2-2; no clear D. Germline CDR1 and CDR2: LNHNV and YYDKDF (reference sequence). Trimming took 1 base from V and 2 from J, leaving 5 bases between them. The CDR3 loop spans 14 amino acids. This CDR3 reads CATSRGTNTGELFF. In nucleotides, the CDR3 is TGTGCCACCAGCAGAGGAACTAACACCGGGGAGCTGTTTTTT.

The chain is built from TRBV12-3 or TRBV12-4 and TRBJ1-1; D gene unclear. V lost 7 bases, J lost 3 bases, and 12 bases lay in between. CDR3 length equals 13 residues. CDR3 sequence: CASTETDYTEAFF. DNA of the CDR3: TGTGCCAGCACCGAGACGGACTACACTGAAGCTTTCTTT.

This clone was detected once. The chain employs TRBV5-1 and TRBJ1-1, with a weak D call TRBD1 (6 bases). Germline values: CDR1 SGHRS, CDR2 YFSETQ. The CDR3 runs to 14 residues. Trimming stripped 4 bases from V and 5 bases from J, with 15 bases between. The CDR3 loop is CASSRDIGQTEAFF. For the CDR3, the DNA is TGCGCCAGCAGCAGGGACATTGGCCAGACTGAAGCTTTCTTT.

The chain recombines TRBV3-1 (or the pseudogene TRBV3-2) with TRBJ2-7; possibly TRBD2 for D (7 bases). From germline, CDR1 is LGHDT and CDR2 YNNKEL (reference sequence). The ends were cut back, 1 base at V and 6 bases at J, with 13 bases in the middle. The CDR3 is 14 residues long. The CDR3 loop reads CASSQGRGRGEQYF. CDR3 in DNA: TGTGCCAGCAGCCAAGGGCGGGGGCGCGGCGAGCAGTACTTC.

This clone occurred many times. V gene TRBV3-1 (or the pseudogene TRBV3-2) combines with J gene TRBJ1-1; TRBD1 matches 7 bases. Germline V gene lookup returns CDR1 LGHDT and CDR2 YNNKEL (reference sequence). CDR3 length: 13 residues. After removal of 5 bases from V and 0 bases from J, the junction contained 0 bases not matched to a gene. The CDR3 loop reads CASSDRVNTEAFF. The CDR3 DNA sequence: TGTGCCAGCAGCGACAGGGTGAACACTGAAGCTTTCTTT.

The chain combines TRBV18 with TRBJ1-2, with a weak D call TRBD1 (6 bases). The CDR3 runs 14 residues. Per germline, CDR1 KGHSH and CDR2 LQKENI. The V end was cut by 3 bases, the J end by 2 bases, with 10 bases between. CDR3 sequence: CASSPTGKNYGYTF. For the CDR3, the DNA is TGTGCCAGCTCACCGACAGGCAAGAACTATGGCTACACCTTC.

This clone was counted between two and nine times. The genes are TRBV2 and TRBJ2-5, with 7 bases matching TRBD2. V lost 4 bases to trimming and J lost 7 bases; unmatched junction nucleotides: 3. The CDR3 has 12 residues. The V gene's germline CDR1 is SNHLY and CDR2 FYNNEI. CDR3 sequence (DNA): TGTGCCAGCAGTGGACTAGCCGGGACCCAGTACTTC. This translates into CASSGLAGTQYF.

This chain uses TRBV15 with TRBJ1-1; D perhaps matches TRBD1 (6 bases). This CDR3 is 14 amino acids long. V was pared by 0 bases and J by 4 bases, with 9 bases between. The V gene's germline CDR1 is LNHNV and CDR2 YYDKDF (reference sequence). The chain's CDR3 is CATSREQGITEAFF. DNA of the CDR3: TGTGCCACCAGCAGAGAACAGGGAATCACTGAAGCTTTCTTT.